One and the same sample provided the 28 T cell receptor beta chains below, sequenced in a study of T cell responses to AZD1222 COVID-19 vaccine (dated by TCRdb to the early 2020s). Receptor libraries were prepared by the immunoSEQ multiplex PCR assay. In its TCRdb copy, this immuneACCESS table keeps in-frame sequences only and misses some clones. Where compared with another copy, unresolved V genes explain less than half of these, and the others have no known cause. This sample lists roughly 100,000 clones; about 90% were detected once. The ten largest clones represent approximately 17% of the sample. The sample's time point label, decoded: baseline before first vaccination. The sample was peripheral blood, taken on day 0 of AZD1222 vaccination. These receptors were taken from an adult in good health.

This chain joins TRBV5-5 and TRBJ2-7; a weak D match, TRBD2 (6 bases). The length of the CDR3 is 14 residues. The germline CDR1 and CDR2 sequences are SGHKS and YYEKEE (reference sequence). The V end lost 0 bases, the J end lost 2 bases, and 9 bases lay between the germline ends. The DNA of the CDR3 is TGTGCCAGCAGCTTGGCGGGCGGGACCTACGAGCAGTACTTC. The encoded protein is CASSLAGGTYEQYF.

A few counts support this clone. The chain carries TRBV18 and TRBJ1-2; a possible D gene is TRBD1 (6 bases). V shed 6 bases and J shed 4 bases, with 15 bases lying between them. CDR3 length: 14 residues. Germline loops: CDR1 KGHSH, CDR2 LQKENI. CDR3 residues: CASSPERGAYGYTF. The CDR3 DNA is TGTGCCAGCTCGCCAGAACGGGGGGCCTATGGCTACACCTTC.

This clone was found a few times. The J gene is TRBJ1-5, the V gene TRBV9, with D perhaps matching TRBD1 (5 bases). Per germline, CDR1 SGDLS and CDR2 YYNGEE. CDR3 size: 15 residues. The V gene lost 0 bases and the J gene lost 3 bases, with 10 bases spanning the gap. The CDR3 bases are TGTGCCAGCAGCGTAGAGGGGAGAACCAATCAGCCCCAGCATTTT. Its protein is CASSVEGRTNQPQHF.

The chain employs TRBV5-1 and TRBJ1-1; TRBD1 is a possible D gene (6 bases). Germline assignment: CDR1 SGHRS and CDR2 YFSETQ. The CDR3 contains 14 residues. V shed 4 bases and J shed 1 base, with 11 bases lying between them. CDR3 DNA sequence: TGCGCCAGCAGCGTCTGGACAGCGAACACTGAAGCTTTCTTT. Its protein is CASSVWTANTEAFF.

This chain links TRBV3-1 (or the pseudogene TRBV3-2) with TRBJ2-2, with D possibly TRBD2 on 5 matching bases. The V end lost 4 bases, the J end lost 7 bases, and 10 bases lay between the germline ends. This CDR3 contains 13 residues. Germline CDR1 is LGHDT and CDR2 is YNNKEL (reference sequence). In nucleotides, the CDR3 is TGTGCCAGCAGCCTCTTGGGGAGCGGGGAGCTGTTTTTT. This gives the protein CASSLLGSGELFF.

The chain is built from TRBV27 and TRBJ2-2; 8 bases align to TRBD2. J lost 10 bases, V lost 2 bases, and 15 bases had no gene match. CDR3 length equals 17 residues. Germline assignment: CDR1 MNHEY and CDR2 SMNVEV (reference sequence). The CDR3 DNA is TGTGCCAGCAGTTTAATTCCCAGCGGGAGTTCCTCAGAGGAGCTGTTTTTT. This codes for CASSLIPSGSSSEELFF.

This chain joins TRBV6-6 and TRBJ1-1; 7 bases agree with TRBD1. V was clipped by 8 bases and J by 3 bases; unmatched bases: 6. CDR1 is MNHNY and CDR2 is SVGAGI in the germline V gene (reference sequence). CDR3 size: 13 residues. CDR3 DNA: TGTGCCAGCGGTAGACAGGGCGACACTGAAGCTTTCTTT. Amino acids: CASGRQGDTEAFF.

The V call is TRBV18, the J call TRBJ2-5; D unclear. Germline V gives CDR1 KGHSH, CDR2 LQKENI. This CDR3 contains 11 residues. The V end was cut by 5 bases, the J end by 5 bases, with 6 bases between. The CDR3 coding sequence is TGTGCCAGCTCAAACCGGGAGACCCAGTACTTC. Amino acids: CASSNRETQYF.

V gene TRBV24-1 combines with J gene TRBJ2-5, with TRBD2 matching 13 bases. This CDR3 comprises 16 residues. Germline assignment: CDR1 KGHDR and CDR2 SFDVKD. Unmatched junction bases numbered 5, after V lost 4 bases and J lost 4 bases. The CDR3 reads CATSDPRLAGGETQYF. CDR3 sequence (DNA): TGTGCCACCAGTGACCCAAGACTAGCGGGAGGAGAGACCCAGTACTTC.

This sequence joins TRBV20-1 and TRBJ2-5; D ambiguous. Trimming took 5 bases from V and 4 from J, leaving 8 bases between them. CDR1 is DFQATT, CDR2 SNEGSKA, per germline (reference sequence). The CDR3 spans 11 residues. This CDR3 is CSALAVETQYF. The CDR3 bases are TGCAGTGCTCTTGCTGTAGAGACCCAGTACTTC.

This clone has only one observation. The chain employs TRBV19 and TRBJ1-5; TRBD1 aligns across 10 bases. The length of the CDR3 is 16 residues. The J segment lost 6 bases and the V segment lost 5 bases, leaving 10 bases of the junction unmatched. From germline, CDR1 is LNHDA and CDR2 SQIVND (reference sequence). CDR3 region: CASSQTGGAWGQPQHF. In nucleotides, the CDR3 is TGTGCCAGTAGTCAGACAGGGGGCGCGTGGGGTCAGCCCCAGCATTTT. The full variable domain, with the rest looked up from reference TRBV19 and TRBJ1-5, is DGGITQSPKYLFRKEGQNVTLSCEQNLNHDAMYWYRQDPGQGLRLIYYSQIVNDFQKGDIAEGYSVSREKKESFPLTVTSAQKNPTAFYLCASSQTGGAWGQPQHFGDGTRLSIL.

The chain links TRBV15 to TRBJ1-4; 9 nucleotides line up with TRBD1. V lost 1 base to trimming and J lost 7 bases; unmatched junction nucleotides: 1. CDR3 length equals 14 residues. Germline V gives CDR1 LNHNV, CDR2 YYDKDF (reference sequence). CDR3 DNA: TGTGCCACCAGCAGAGGACAGGGGGGTGAAAAACTGTTTTTT. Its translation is CATSRGQGGEKLFF. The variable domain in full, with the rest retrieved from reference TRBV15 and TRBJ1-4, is DAMVIQNPRYQVTQFGKPVTLSCSQTLNHNVMYWYQQKSSQAPKLLFHYYDKDFNNEADTPDNFQSRRPNTSFCFLDIRSPGLGDTAMYLCATSRGQGGEKLFFGSGTQLSVL.

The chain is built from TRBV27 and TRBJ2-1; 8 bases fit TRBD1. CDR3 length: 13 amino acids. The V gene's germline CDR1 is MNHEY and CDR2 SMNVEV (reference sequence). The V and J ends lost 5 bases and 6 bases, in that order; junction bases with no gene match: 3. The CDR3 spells CASSRQGANEQFF. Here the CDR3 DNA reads TGTGCCAGCAGTCGTCAGGGGGCCAATGAGCAGTTCTTC.

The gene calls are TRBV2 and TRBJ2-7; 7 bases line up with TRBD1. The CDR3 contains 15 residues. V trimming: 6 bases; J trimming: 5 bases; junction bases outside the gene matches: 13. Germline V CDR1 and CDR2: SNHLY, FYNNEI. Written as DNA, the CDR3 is TGTGCCAGCAGAGCCGGGACAGCCTCCTCTCACGAGCAGTACTTC. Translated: CASRAGTASSHEQYF.

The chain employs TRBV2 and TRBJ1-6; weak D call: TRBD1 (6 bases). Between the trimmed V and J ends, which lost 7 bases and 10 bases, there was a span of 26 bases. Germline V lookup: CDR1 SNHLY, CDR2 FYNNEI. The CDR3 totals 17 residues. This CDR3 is CASNKGWDLGTWSPLHF. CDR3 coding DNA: TGTGCCAGCAATAAAGGGTGGGACCTAGGGACATGGTCACCCCTCCACTTT.

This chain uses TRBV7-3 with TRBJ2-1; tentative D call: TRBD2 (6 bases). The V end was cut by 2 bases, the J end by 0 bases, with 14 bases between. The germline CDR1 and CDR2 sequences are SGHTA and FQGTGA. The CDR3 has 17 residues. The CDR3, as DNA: TGTGCCAGCAGCTTACGGGCCCCGGGACTCTCCTACAATGAGCAGTTCTTC. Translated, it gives CASSLRAPGLSYNEQFF.

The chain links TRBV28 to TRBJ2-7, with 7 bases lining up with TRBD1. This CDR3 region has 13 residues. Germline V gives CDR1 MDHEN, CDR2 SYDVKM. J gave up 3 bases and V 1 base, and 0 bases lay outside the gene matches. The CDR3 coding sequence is TGTGCCAGCAGTTTATACAGGGGCTACGAGCAGTACTTC. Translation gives CASSLYRGYEQYF.

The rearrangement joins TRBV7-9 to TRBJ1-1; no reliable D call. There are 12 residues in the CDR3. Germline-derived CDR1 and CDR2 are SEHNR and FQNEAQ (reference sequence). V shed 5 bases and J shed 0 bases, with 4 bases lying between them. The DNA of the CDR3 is TGTGCCAGCAGCAACGTGAACACTGAAGCTTTCTTT. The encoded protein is CASSNVNTEAFF. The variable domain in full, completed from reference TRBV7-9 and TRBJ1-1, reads DTGVSQNPRHKITKRGQNVTFRCDPISEHNRLYWYRQTLGQGPEFLTYFQNEAQLEKSRLLSDRFSAERPKGSFSTLEIQRTEQGDSAMYLCASSNVNTEAFFGQGTRLTVV.

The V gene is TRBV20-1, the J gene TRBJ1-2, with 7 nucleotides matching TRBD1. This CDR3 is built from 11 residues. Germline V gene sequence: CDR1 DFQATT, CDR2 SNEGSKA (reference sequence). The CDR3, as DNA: TGCGCCCGGGACAGTAACTATGGCTACACCTTC. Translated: CARDSNYGYTF.

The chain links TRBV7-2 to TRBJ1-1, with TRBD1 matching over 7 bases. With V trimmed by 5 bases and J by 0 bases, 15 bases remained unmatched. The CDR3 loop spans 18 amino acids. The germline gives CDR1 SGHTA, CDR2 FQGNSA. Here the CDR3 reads CASSLNRGGAKLNTEAFF. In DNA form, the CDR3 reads TGTGCCAGCAGCCTGAATCGAGGGGGCGCAAAACTGAACACTGAAGCTTTCTTT.

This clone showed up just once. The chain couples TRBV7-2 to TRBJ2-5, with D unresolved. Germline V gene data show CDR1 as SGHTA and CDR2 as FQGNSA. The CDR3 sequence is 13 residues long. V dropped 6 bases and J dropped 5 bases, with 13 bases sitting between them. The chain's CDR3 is CASSSQEGETQYF. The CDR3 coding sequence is TGTGCCAGCAGTTCCCAGGAAGGGGAGACCCAGTACTTC.

CDR3 nucleotides: TGCGCCAGCAGCTCATCGGGACTTAGCACAGATACGCAGTATTTT. Translation gives CASSSSGLSTDTQYF. The chain joins TRBV4-1 to TRBJ2-3; TRBD2 might be the D (6 bases). The length of the CDR3 is 15 residues. Germline CDR1 is MGHRA and CDR2 is YSYEKL. Trimming left V 5 bases short and J 0 bases short, with 12 bases between.

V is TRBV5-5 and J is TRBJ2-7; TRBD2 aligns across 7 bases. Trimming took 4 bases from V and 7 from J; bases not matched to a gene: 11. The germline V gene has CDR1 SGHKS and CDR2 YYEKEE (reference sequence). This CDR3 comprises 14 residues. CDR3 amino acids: CASSRSGAPGEQYF. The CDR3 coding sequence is TGTGCCAGCAGCCGGAGCGGGGCACCGGGGGAGCAGTACTTC.

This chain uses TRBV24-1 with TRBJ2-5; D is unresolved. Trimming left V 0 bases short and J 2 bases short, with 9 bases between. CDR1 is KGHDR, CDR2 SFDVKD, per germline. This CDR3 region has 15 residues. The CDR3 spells CATSDLRQPQETQYF. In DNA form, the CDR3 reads TGTGCCACCAGTGATTTGCGTCAGCCTCAAGAGACCCAGTACTTC.

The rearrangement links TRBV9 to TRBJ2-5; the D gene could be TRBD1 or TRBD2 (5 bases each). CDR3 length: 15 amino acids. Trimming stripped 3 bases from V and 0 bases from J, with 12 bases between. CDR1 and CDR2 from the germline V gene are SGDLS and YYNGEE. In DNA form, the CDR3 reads TGTGCCAGCAGCGAGAGGGGCGGGTACCAAGAGACCCAGTACTTC. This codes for CASSERGGYQETQYF.

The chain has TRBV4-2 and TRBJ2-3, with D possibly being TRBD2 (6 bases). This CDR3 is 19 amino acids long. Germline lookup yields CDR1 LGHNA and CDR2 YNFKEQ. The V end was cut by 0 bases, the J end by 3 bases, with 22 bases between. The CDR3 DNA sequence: TGTGCCAGCAGCCAAGATAATGTCGAGCTAGCGCGAAGAACAGATACGCAGTATTTT. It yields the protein CASSQDNVELARRTDTQYF.

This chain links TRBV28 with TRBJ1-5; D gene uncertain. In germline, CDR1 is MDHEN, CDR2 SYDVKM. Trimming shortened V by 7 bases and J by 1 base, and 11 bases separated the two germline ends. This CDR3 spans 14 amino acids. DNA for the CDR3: TGTGCCAGCAAAGCGGATCAGAGCAATCAGCCCCAGCATTTT. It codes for CASKADQSNQPQHF.

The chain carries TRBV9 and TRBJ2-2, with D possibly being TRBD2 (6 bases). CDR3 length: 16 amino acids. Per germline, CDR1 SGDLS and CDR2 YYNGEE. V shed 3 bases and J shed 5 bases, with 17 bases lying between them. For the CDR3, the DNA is TGTGCCAGCAGCGACCAGGTTGCAGGGAGGACCGGGGAGCTGTTTTTT. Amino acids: CASSDQVAGRTGELFF.